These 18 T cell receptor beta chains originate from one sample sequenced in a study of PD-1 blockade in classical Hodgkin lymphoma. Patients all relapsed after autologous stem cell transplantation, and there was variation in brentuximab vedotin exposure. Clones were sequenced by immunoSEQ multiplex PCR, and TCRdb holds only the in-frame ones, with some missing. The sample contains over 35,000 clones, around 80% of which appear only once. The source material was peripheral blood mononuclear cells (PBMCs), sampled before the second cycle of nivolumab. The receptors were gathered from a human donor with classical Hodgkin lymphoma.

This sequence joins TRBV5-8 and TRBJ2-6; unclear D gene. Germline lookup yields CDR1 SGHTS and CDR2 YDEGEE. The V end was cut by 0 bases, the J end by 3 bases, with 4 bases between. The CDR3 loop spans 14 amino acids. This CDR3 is CASSLDGGANVLTF. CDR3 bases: TGTGCCAGCAGCTTGGACGGTGGGGCCAACGTCCTGACTTTC.

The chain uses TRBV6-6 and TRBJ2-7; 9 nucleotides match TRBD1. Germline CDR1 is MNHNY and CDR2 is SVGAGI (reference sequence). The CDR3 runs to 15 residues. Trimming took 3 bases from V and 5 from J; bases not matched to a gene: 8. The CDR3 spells CASSYVQGARNEQYF. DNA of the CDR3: TGTGCCAGCAGTTATGTACAGGGGGCGCGTAACGAGCAGTACTTC.

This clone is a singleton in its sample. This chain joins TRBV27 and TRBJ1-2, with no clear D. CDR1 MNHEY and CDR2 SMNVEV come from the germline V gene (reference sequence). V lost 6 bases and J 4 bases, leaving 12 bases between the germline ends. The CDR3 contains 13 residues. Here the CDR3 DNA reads TGTGCCAGCAGACCGGGCCCGCGCTATGGCTACACCTTC. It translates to CASRPGPRYGYTF.

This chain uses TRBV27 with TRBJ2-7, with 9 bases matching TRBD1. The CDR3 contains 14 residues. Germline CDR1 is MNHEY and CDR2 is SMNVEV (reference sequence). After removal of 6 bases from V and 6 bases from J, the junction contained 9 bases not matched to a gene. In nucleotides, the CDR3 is TGTGCCAGCAGGCTCACCGGGACAGGGCGCGAGCAGTACTTC. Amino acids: CASRLTGTGREQYF.

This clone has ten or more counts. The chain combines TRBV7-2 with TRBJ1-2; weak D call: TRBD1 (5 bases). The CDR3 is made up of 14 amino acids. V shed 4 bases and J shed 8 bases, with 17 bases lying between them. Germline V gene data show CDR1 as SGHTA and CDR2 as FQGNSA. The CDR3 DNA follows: TGTGCCAGCAGCTCGACAGCTGCCTTTTGGGGCTACACCTTC. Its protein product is CASSSTAAFWGYTF. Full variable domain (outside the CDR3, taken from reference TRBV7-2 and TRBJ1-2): GAGVSQSPSNKVTEKGKDVELRCDPISGHTALYWYRQSLGQGLEFLIYFQGNSAPDKSGLPSDRFSAERTGGSVSTLTIQRTQQEDSAVYLCASSSTAAFWGYTFGSGTRLTVV.

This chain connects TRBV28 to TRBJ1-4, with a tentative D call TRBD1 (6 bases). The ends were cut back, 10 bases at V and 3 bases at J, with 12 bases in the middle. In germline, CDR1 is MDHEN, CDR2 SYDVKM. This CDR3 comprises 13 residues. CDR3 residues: CAISGTSNEKLFF. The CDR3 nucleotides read TGTGCCATCTCTGGGACATCTAATGAAAAACTGTTTTTT.

DNA for the CDR3: TGTGCCAGCAGCTTACGGGGACTAGCGCGGGAGACCCAGTACTTC. This translates into CASSLRGLARETQYF. V usage is TRBV13 and J usage is TRBJ2-5; 10 bases fit TRBD2. Unmatched junction bases numbered 5, after V lost 2 bases and J lost 5 bases. The CDR3 contains 15 residues. CDR1 is PRHDT and CDR2 is FYEKMQ in the germline V gene (reference sequence).

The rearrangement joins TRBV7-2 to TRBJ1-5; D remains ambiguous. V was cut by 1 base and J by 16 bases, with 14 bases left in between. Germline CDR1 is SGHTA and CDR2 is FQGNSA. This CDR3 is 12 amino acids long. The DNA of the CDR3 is TGTGCCAGCAGCTTAGGGGCAGGCACGAGACATTTT. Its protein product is CASSLGAGTRHF.

CDR3 sequence (DNA): TGTGCCAGCAGTGGTTGGGGACCGCGAAACACCATATATTTT. This codes for CASSGWGPRNTIYF. The chain carries TRBV2 and TRBJ1-3; possible D gene TRBD1, 5 bases. Per the germline V gene, CDR1 is SNHLY and CDR2 is FYNNEI. The CDR3 length is 14 residues. Trimming left V 4 bases short and J 5 bases short, with 12 bases between.

CDR3: CASSRASGINNEQFF. CDR3 DNA: TGTGCCAGCAGTAGAGCTAGCGGGATCAACAATGAGCAGTTCTTC. This rearrangement joins TRBV11-2 to TRBJ2-1; 9 bases line up with TRBD2. V lost 6 bases to trimming and J lost 5 bases; unmatched junction nucleotides: 8. The germline CDR1 and CDR2 sequences are SGHAT and FQNNGV. The CDR3 totals 15 residues.

DNA for the CDR3: TGTGCCAGCAGCCGCCATGGACAGAGCTCCTACGAGCAGTACTTC. This sequence encodes CASSRHGQSSYEQYF. The V call is TRBV11-1, the J call TRBJ2-7; possible D gene TRBD1, 6 bases. V dropped 5 bases and J dropped 0 bases, with 14 bases sitting between them. CDR3 length: 15 amino acids. CDR1 SGHAT and CDR2 FQDESV come from the germline V gene (reference sequence).

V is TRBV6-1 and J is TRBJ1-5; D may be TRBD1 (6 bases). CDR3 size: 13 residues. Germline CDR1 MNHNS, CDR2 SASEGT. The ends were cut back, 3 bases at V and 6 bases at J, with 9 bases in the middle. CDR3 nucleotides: TGTGCCAGCAGTGACAGGGGTCTTCAGCCCCAGCATTTT. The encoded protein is CASSDRGLQPQHF.

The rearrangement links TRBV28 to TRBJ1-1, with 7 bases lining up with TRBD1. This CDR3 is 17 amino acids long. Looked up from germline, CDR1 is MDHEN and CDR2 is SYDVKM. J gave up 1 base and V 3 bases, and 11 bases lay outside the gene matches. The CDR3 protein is CASSLGTTGFANTEAFF. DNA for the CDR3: TGTGCCAGCAGTTTGGGGACGACAGGGTTTGCGAACACTGAAGCTTTCTTT.

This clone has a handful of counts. The chain's CDR3 is CASSYGPGELFF. Here the CDR3 DNA reads TGTGCCAGCAGTTACGGCCCCGGGGAGCTGTTTTTT. The genes are TRBV6-5 and TRBJ2-2, with unresolved D. CDR1 and CDR2 (germline): MNHEY, SVGAGI. The ends were cut back, 2 bases at V and 6 bases at J, with 4 bases in the middle. The CDR3 contains 12 residues.

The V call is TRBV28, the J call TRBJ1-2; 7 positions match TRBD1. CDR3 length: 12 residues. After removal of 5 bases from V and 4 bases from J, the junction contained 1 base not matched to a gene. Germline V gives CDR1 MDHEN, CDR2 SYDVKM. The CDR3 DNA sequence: TGTGCCAGCAGTCACAGGGGCTATGGCTACACCTTC. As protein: CASSHRGYGYTF.

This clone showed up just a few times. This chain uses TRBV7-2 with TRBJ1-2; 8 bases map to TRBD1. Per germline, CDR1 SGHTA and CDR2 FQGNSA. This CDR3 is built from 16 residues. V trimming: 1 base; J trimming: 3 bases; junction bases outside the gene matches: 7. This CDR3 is CASSLGPLTGDYGYTF. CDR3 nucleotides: TGTGCCAGCAGCTTAGGACCACTGACAGGGGACTATGGCTACACCTTC. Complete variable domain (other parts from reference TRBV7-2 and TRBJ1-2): GAGVSQSPSNKVTEKGKDVELRCDPISGHTALYWYRQSLGQGLEFLIYFQGNSAPDKSGLPSDRFSAERTGGSVSTLTIQRTQQEDSAVYLCASSLGPLTGDYGYTFGSGTRLTVV.

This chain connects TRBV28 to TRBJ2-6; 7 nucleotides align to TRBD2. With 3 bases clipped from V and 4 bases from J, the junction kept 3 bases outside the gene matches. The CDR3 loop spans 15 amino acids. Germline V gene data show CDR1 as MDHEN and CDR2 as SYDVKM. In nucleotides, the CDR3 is TGTGCCAGCAGTTTCGGGGGGAGCGGGGCCAACGTCCTGACTTTC. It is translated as CASSFGGSGANVLTF.

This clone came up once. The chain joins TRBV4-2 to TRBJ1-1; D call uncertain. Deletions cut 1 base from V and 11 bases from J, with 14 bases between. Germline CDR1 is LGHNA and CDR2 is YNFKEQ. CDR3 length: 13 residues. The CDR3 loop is CASSQGVPDGAFF. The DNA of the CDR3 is TGTGCCAGCAGCCAAGGGGTCCCAGACGGCGCTTTCTTT.